One T cell receptor (beta chain) is described in this entry. Its antigen is unidentified. The J segment lost 2 bases and the V segment lost 0 bases, leaving 7 bases of the junction unmatched. The CDR3 consists of 17 residues. The germline V gene encodes CDR1 SGDLS and CDR2 YYNGEE. This sample stems from a study of T-cell memory formation after mild COVID-19. Constant-segment-primed 5'RACE gave TCR alpha and TCR beta cDNA libraries with sample barcodes and UMIs. TCRdb re-called the 5' RACE reads through MiXCR, storing one row per CDR3 protein. The profile shows 290,000 or so distinct CDR3 sequences, less than 20% of them singletons. Notes on the study in general: The appearance of some responding clones in pre-infection memory suggested that cross-reactive memory joined. Shrinking CD4+ clones resided mostly in CM and EM, and CD8+ ones in EMRA. Clones shrinking between day 15 and 85 showed a balanced CD4/CD8 split, and those that grew later tilted toward CD4+.

V and J are TRBV9 and TRBJ2-3, with 9 bases matching TRBD2. The specimen sequenced was PBMCs or a T cell subset sorted from them (not recorded which). The sequence came from a man younger than 30 who had mild COVID-19 (a few samples of this study predate the infection). Cell type and time point are not known. This CDR3 reads CASSVEASGDYTDTQYF. DNA for the CDR3: TGTGCCAGCAGCGTAGAGGCTAGCGGGGACTACACAGATACGCAGTATTTT. The full variable domain, its missing parts supplied by reference TRBV9 and TRBJ2-3, is DSGVTQTPKHLITATGQRVTLRCSPRSGDLSVYWYQQSLDQGLQFLIQYYNGEERAKGNILERFSAQQFPDLHSELNLSSLELGDSALYFCASSVEASGDYTDTQYFGPGTRLTVL.